This T cell receptor beta chain was captured by sequencing in a study of T cells after yellow fever vaccination. The CDR3 runs to 14 residues. V lost 0 bases, J lost 7 bases, and 10 bases lay in between. The germline gives CDR1 SGHTA, CDR2 FQGTGA. TCRdb processed the 5' RACE reads anew with MiXCR; each CDR3 protein has one entry. The sample holds roughly 500,000 distinct CDR3 sequences; 19% are singletons and the top ten take roughly an eighth. This clonotype was detected a few times. What it recognizes is unknown. Study observations and caveats: Weaker in magnitude, the secondary response showed a faster peak on day 5 versus 15.

The rearrangement uses TRBV7-3 and TRBJ2-1, with a possible D match to TRBD1 (6 bases). The sequences come from PBMCs, collected 15 days after the yellow fever booster vaccination. This clonotype was obtained from a man aged 25-45 years who received the YFV17D yellow fever vaccine. CDR3 loop: CASSLTGATNEQFF. The CDR3 nucleotides read TGTGCCAGCAGCTTAACGGGGGCCACGAATGAGCAGTTCTTC.